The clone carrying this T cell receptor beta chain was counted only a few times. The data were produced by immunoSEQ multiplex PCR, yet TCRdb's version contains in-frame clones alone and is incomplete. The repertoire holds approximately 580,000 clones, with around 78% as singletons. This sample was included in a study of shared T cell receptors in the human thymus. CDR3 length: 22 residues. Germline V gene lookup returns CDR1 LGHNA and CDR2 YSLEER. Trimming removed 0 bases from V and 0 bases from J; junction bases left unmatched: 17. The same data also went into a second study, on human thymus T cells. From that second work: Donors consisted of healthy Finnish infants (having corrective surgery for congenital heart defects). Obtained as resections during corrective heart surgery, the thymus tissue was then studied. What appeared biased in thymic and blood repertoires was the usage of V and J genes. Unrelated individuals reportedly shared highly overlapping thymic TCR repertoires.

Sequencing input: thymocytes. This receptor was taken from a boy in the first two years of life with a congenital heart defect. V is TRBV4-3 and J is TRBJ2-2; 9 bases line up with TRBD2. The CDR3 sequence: CASSQDGTASGILQANTGELFF. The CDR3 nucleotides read TGCGCCAGCAGCCAAGATGGAACCGCTAGCGGGATCCTACAGGCGAACACCGGGGAGCTGTTTTTT.